Below are 32 T cell receptor beta chains sequenced from a single sample in a study of CD8 T cells in ankylosing spondylitis. Whole-study results and caveats: There was a TCR beta motif, made of several highly homologous variants, that appeared characteristic of ankylosing spondylitis blood.

No antigen is known for these receptors. TCRdb reanalysed the 5' RACE reads using MiXCR and keeps one entry per CDR3 protein. This table holds approximately 540,000 distinct CDR3 sequences, roughly 13% found once. Sequencing input: blood, either unsorted or a sorted T cell fraction (not recorded which). The receptors here all came from a male donor with ankylosing spondylitis.

This clonotype appeared many times. The V and J genes are TRBV7-2 and TRBJ2-2, with D perhaps matching TRBD1 or TRBD2 (5 bases each). The CDR3 length is 15 residues. V lost 5 bases, J lost 0 bases, and 10 bases lay in between. Germline V lookup: CDR1 SGHTA, CDR2 FQGNSA. For the CDR3, the DNA is TGTGCCAGCAGCCGGGACGTCGCGAACACCGGGGAGCTGTTTTTT. Amino acid sequence: CASSRDVANTGELFF.

J is TRBJ2-6 and V is TRBV5-1; D unresolved. The CDR3 covers 16 residues. V lost 4 bases to trimming and J lost 0 bases, with 11 bases between them. CDR1 is SGHRS and CDR2 is YFSETQ in the germline V gene. CDR3 sequence (DNA): TGCGCCAGCAGCACCGACTCTGACTCTGGGGCCAACGTCCTGACTTTC. This gives the protein CASSTDSDSGANVLTF. Using reference TRBV5-1 and TRBJ2-6 for the parts outside the CDR3, the full variable domain is KAGVTQTPRYLIKTRGQQVTLSCSPISGHRSVSWYQQTPGQGLQFLFEYFSETQRNKGNFPGRFSGRQFSNSRSEMNVSTLELGDSALYLCASSTDSDSGANVLTFGAGSRLTVL.

The sample holds a few counts of this clonotype. V and J are TRBV7-2 and TRBJ1-2; 10 bases align to TRBD1. The trim removed 5 bases at V and 8 bases at J, leaving 11 bases unmatched. Germline V gives CDR1 SGHTA, CDR2 FQGNSA. CDR3 size: 15 residues. The CDR3 here is CASSTDRGRRLGYTF. The CDR3 bases are TGTGCCAGCAGCACTGACAGGGGGCGAAGGTTAGGCTACACCTTC.

This chain connects TRBV5-1 to TRBJ2-2; D is unclear. CDR1 and CDR2 (germline): SGHRS, YFSETQ. Trimming left V 2 bases short and J 1 base short, with 9 bases between. The CDR3 loop spans 15 amino acids. This CDR3 reads CASSFRLGNTGELFF. Written as DNA, the CDR3 is TGCGCCAGCAGCTTTCGCCTGGGGAACACCGGGGAGCTGTTTTTT.

This clonotype was seen only a few times. The V call is TRBV7-7, the J call TRBJ2-2; no definite D call. V was shortened by 2 bases and J by 1 base, with 5 bases between the two germline ends. CDR3 length: 14 amino acids. Germline CDR1 SSHAT, CDR2 FNYEAQ (reference sequence). CDR3 amino acids: CASSLSVNTGELFF. CDR3 nucleotides: TGTGCCAGCAGCTTATCAGTGAACACCGGGGAGCTGTTTTTT.

V and J are TRBV29-1 and TRBJ1-1; 8 nucleotides agree with TRBD1. Germline CDR1 is SQVTM and CDR2 is ANQGSEA. This CDR3 spans 11 amino acids. Germline trimming cut 6 bases from V and 10 bases from J; bases unmatched to any gene: 7. CDR3 sequence reads: CSVLGQGGAFF. CDR3 coding DNA: TGCAGCGTCCTCGGACAGGGTGGAGCTTTCTTT.

V and J are TRBV20-1 and TRBJ1-1, with 7 nucleotides matching TRBD1. CDR1 is DFQATT, CDR2 SNEGSKA, per germline (reference sequence). Unmatched junction bases numbered 8, after V lost 2 bases and J lost 11 bases. This CDR3 contains 12 residues. CDR3 protein: CSARRLGQHAFF. Here the CDR3 DNA reads TGCAGTGCTAGAAGGCTGGGACAGCACGCTTTCTTT.

The chain links TRBV20-1 to TRBJ2-2; 10 bases align to TRBD2. The CDR3 covers 18 residues. Losses at the gene ends were 0 bases for V and 6 bases for J; bases not matched to a gene: 13. CDR1 is DFQATT and CDR2 is SNEGSKA in the germline V gene (reference sequence). The DNA for the CDR3 is TGCAGTGCTAGAGATCGGGGGCTAGCGGGAGCGTGGGCCGGGGAGCTGTTTTTT. This gives the protein CSARDRGLAGAWAGELFF.

The chain combines TRBV6-1 with TRBJ2-5; D is unclear. The CDR3 totals 13 residues. The germline V and J ends were trimmed by 8 bases and 4 bases, with 14 bases remaining between them. Germline lookup yields CDR1 MNHNS and CDR2 SASEGT. CDR3 sequence reads: CASGVLTRETQYF. CDR3 coding DNA: TGTGCCAGCGGAGTTCTGACGAGAGAGACCCAGTACTTC.

This rearrangement joins TRBV30 to TRBJ1-5; D might be TRBD1 (6 bases). CDR3 length: 15 amino acids. Trimming removed 2 bases at V and 2 bases at J, with 13 bases between. From germline, CDR1 is GTSNPN and CDR2 SVGIG (reference sequence). CDR3 region: CAWSRGPGGNQPQHF. The CDR3 coding sequence is TGTGCCTGGAGTCGGGGGCCAGGGGGCAATCAGCCCCAGCATTTT. Using reference TRBV30 and TRBJ1-5 for the parts outside the CDR3, the full variable domain is SQTIHQWPATLVQPVGSPLSLECTVEGTSNPNLYWYRQAAGRGLQLLFYSVGIGQISSEVPQNLSASRPQDRQFILSSKKLLLSDSGFYLCAWSRGPGGNQPQHFGDGTRLSIL.

Here the CDR3 reads CASSAQRDTEAFF. CDR3 in DNA: TGTGCCAGCAGCGCTCAGAGGGACACTGAAGCTTTCTTT. The V call is TRBV7-8, the J call TRBJ1-1; D is unclear. Trimming cost V 5 bases and J 3 bases, with 10 bases left between them. The CDR3 contains 13 residues. Germline V lookup: CDR1 SGHVS, CDR2 FQNEAQ.

This clonotype appeared a few times. The chain carries TRBV5-1 and TRBJ1-2; a possible D gene is TRBD1 (6 bases). The CDR3 spans 14 residues. Germline-derived CDR1 and CDR2 are SGHRS and YFSETQ. The V end was cut by 0 bases, the J end by 6 bases, with 12 bases between. The CDR3 region is CASSLDTGLDGYTF. The CDR3 nucleotides read TGCGCCAGCAGCTTGGATACAGGGCTGGATGGCTACACCTTC.

This chain joins TRBV30 and TRBJ2-5; D ambiguous. Looked up from germline, CDR1 is GTSNPN and CDR2 is SVGIG (reference sequence). Trimming shortened V by 5 bases and J by 5 bases, and 12 bases separated the two germline ends. This CDR3 has 12 amino acids. CDR3 DNA: TGTGCCTGGTCCTTCTCCGGCGAGACCCAGTACTTC. Its protein is CAWSFSGETQYF.

The genes are TRBV7-2 and TRBJ2-2; tentative D call: TRBD2 (6 bases). V gave up 0 bases and J gave up 1 base, with 9 bases separating them. This CDR3 comprises 16 residues. Germline V gene sequence: CDR1 SGHTA, CDR2 FQGNSA. DNA of the CDR3: TGTGCCAGCAGCTTAGCAGCTAGCGTGAACACCGGGGAGCTGTTTTTT. Translated: CASSLAASVNTGELFF.

This clonotype was counted a few times. The chain recombines TRBV11-2 with TRBJ1-2, with D possibly TRBD1 on 5 matching bases. Trimming removed 5 bases from V and 7 bases from J, with 14 bases in between. From germline, CDR1 is SGHAT and CDR2 FQNNGV. The CDR3 covers 13 residues. CDR3 residues: CASSPINRGGYTF. The DNA for the CDR3 is TGTGCCAGCAGCCCGATCAATAGGGGTGGCTACACCTTC.

The gene calls are TRBV7-9 and TRBJ2-1; D uncertain. This CDR3 comprises 15 residues. The germline CDR1 and CDR2 sequences are SEHNR and FQNEAQ (reference sequence). V was clipped by 5 bases and J by 0 bases, with 11 bases between them. The CDR3 DNA reads TGTGCCAGCAGCACCCGCCCCACCTCCTACAATGAGCAGTTCTTC. This codes for CASSTRPTSYNEQFF. The complete variable domain, with remaining parts taken from reference TRBV7-9 and TRBJ2-1, reads DTGVSQNPRHKITKRGQNVTFRCDPISEHNRLYWYRQTLGQGPEFLTYFQNEAQLEKSRLLSDRFSAERPKGSFSTLEIQRTEQGDSAMYLCASSTRPTSYNEQFFGPGTRLTVL.

This clonotype was seen a few times. CDR3 nucleotides: TGTGCCAGCAGCACCCGAAAAGAAGCTTTCTTT. Translated, it gives CASSTRKEAFF. This rearrangement joins TRBV21-1 to TRBJ1-1. TRBV21-1 is shown as a pseudogene. CDR3 length equals 11 residues.

This clonotype was counted only a few times. This rearrangement joins TRBV7-8 to TRBJ1-6; D is unresolved. The V gene's germline CDR1 is SGHVS and CDR2 FQNEAQ. This CDR3 is 15 amino acids long. V was shortened by 0 bases and J by 0 bases, with 3 bases between the two germline ends. The chain's CDR3 is CASSLASSYNSPLHF. In DNA form, the CDR3 reads TGTGCCAGCAGCTTAGCTAGCTCCTATAATTCACCCCTCCACTTT.

This clonotype has only a few counts. The chain combines TRBV12-3 or TRBV12-4 with TRBJ2-7; D uncertain. The CDR3 runs to 13 residues. V dropped 6 bases and J dropped 0 bases, with 9 bases sitting between them. The CDR3 here is CASSGPDSYEQYF. The CDR3 nucleotides read TGTGCCAGCAGCGGACCTGACTCCTACGAGCAGTACTTC.

In this sample, this clonotype turned up many times. The chain links TRBV18 to TRBJ1-4, with D possibly matching TRBD1 (5 bases). Germline-derived CDR1 and CDR2 are KGHSH and LQKENI. The ends were cut back, 8 bases at V and 2 bases at J, with 12 bases in the middle. The CDR3 length is 14 residues. The CDR3 is CASSPGSTNEKLFF. The CDR3 bases are TGTGCCAGCAGTCCAGGGTCGACTAATGAAAAACTGTTTTTT.

The chain couples TRBV4-1 to TRBJ1-2; possible D gene TRBD1, 6 bases. Trimming shortened V by 2 bases and J by 2 bases, and 12 bases separated the two germline ends. Germline CDR1 MGHRA, CDR2 YSYEKL. The CDR3 covers 15 residues. The CDR3 region has the DNA TGCGCCAGCAGCCAATCTCCAGGGGCAAACTATGGCTACACCTTC. Translation: CASSQSPGANYGYTF.

CDR3 coding DNA: TGTGCCAGCAGCCTAACCTCTCACCCCTGGGAGCAGTACTTC. Residues: CASSLTSHPWEQYF. V usage is TRBV14 and J usage is TRBJ2-7, with D hard to call. The germline V gene has CDR1 SGHDN and CDR2 FVKESK. The V end was cut by 4 bases, the J end by 7 bases, with 17 bases between. The CDR3 loop spans 14 amino acids.

This clonotype has only a few counts. The chain recombines TRBV11-2 with TRBJ2-6; D ambiguous. This CDR3 region has 18 residues. Trimming stripped 0 bases from V and 0 bases from J, with 12 bases between. Germline V CDR1 and CDR2: SGHAT, FQNNGV. The CDR3 spells CASSLEWGSVSGANVLTF. CDR3 sequence (DNA): TGTGCCAGCAGCTTAGAGTGGGGTTCGGTCTCTGGGGCCAACGTCCTGACTTTC.

This chain connects TRBV20-1 to TRBJ2-5; 9 bases are shared with TRBD1. Germline V CDR1 and CDR2: DFQATT, SNEGSKA (reference sequence). The CDR3 has 17 amino acids. V trimming: 2 bases; J trimming: 0 bases; junction bases outside the gene matches: 10. The CDR3 reads CSARPSSGTGHQETQYF. CDR3 sequence (DNA): TGCAGTGCTAGACCCTCGTCGGGGACAGGGCACCAAGAGACCCAGTACTTC.

A few counts support this clonotype. V and J are TRBV20-1 and TRBJ2-2; no definite D call. Germline assignment: CDR1 DFQATT and CDR2 SNEGSKA (reference sequence). Trimming shortened V by 3 bases and J by 0 bases, and 14 bases separated the two germline ends. The CDR3 covers 16 residues. Here the CDR3 DNA reads TGCAGTGCTAGGGTATCAGGTCTCCCGAACACCGGGGAGCTGTTTTTT. Amino acids: CSARVSGLPNTGELFF.

The rearrangement links TRBV5-1 to TRBJ2-3; tentatively, D is TRBD1 or TRBD2 (5 bases each). Germline-derived CDR1 and CDR2 are SGHRS and YFSETQ. The ends were cut back, 1 base at V and 0 bases at J, with 27 bases in the middle. The CDR3 is made up of 21 amino acids. The CDR3: CASSLSGPQGPRRPSTDTQYF. The CDR3 DNA reads as TGCGCCAGCAGCTTGTCGGGACCCCAGGGTCCCCGAAGACCTAGCACAGATACGCAGTATTTT.

This clonotype was detected only a few times. This rearrangement joins TRBV18 to TRBJ2-1, with a possible D match to TRBD2 (5 bases). The V end lost 3 bases, the J end lost 1 base, and 13 bases lay between the germline ends. CDR1 and CDR2 from the germline V gene are KGHSH and LQKENI. CDR3 size: 16 residues. The CDR3 DNA reads TGTGCCAGCTCACCCAAGTCCGGGATTTCCTACAATGAGCAGTTCTTC. It translates to CASSPKSGISYNEQFF.

A few counts support this clonotype. V is TRBV30 and J is TRBJ1-6, with unresolved D. Looked up from germline, CDR1 is GTSNPN and CDR2 is SVGIG (reference sequence). V lost 3 bases to trimming and J lost 14 bases, with 11 bases between them. This CDR3 has 11 amino acids. CDR3 sequence (DNA): TGTGCCTGGAGCCCATCAAACACCCTCCACTTT. Translated: CAWSPSNTLHF.

The genes are TRBV15 and TRBJ1-1; unclear D gene. The V gene's germline CDR1 is LNHNV and CDR2 YYDKDF (reference sequence). V was cut by 1 base and J by 6 bases, with 12 bases left in between. CDR3 length: 14 amino acids. The chain's CDR3 is CATSRGPLGSEAFF. CDR3 bases: TGTGCCACCAGCAGAGGCCCCCTCGGTTCTGAAGCTTTCTTT. The variable domain in full, completed from reference TRBV15 and TRBJ1-1, reads DAMVIQNPRYQVTQFGKPVTLSCSQTLNHNVMYWYQQKSSQAPKLLFHYYDKDFNNEADTPDNFQSRRPNTSFCFLDIRSPGLGDTAMYLCATSRGPLGSEAFFGQGTRLTVV.

V and J are TRBV11-2 and TRBJ1-1, with D tentatively TRBD1 (5 bases). Looked up from germline, CDR1 is SGHAT and CDR2 is FQNNGV. Trimming left V 2 bases short and J 0 bases short, with 10 bases between. CDR3 length equals 15 residues. The CDR3 protein is CASSLSGSVNTEAFF. The DNA of the CDR3 is TGTGCCAGCAGCTTATCAGGGTCTGTGAACACTGAAGCTTTCTTT. Full variable domain (remainder filled in from reference TRBV11-2 and TRBJ1-1): EAGVAQSPRYKIIEKRQSVAFWCNPISGHATLYWYQQILGQGPKLLIQFQNNGVVDDSQLPKDRFSAERLKGVDSTLKIQPAKLEDSAVYLCASSLSGSVNTEAFFGQGTRLTVV.

This clonotype was found a few times. This chain uses TRBV20-1 with TRBJ2-1; 10 bases are a match to TRBD2. The V segment lost 3 bases and the J segment 5 bases; nucleotides outside the gene matches: 7. The CDR3 totals 15 residues. CDR1 is DFQATT and CDR2 is SNEGSKA in the germline V gene (reference sequence). DNA of the CDR3: TGCAGTGCTAGTCCGACTAGCGGGCCCAACAATGAGCAGTTCTTC. It yields the protein CSASPTSGPNNEQFF.

The chain uses TRBV6-1 and TRBJ2-2; 8 nucleotides match TRBD1. The CDR3 contains 13 residues. CDR1 and CDR2 (germline): MNHNS, SASEGT. The V gene end was trimmed by 6 bases and the J gene end by 7 bases; junction bases not matched to a gene: 4. The CDR3 DNA reads TGTGCCAGCAGGACAGGGGCCCGCGGGGAGCTGTTTTTT. Protein sequence: CASRTGARGELFF.